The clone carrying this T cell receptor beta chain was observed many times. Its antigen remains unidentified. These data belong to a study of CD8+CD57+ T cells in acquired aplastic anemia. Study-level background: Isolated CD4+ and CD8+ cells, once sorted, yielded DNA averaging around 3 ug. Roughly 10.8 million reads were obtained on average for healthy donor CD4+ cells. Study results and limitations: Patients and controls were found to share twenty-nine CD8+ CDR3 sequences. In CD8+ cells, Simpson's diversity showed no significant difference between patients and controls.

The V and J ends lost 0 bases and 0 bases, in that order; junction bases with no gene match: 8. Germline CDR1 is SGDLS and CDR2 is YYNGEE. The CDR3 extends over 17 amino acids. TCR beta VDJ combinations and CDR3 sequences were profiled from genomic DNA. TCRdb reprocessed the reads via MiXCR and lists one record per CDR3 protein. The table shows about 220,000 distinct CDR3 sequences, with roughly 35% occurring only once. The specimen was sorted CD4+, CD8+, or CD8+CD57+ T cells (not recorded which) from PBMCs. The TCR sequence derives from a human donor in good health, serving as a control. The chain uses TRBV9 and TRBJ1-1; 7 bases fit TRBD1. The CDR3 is CASSVGTGRDMNTEAFF. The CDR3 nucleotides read TGTGCCAGCAGCGTAGGGACAGGACGCGACATGAACACTGAAGCTTTCTTT. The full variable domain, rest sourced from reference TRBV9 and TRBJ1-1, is DSGVTQTPKHLITATGQRVTLRCSPRSGDLSVYWYQQSLDQGLQFLIQYYNGEERAKGNILERFSAQQFPDLHSELNLSSLELGDSALYFCASSVGTGRDMNTEAFFGQGTRLTVV.